The T cell receptor beta chain under discussion was sequenced for a study of T cell repertoires in cytomegalovirus infection. Study as a whole: Epitope selection comprised recently identified HLA-C-restricted CMV epitopes and well-studied HLA-B-restricted CMV epitopes. Signatures in public TCR beta sequences pointed to both CMV infection and matching HLA type.

TCRdb reprocessed the reads via MiXCR and lists one record per CDR3 protein. The sample holds approximately 730,000 distinct CDR3 sequences, about 29% seen once. Study-wide points: Ex vivo responses were dominated by HLA-C-restricted CMV-specific TCR beta clonotypes.

Concerning this clonotype itself: Its antigen is undetermined.

The CDR3 totals 14 residues. Trimming at V came to 4 bases and at J to 10 bases, leaving 10 bases not matched to a gene. CDR1 SNHLY and CDR2 FYNNEI come from the germline V gene. Here the sequenced sample was cultured CD8+ T cells from PBMCs, taken from culture after CMV antigen stimulation. This sequence joins TRBV2 and TRBJ2-1; TRBD1 agrees at 7 bases. The sequence derives from a human donor in good health (CMV status not recorded). Some clones in this sample may be carry-over from other donors' samples. CDR3 sequence: CASSAYWDSWEQFF. The CDR3, as DNA: TGTGCCAGCAGTGCTTATTGGGACAGCTGGGAGCAGTTCTTC. Variable domain in full (rest from reference TRBV2 and TRBJ2-1): EPEVTQTPSHQVTQMGQEVILRCVPISNHLYFYWYRQILGQKVEFLVSFYNNEISEKSEIFDDQFSVERPDGSNFTLKIRSTKLEDSAMYFCASSAYWDSWEQFFGPGTRLTVL.